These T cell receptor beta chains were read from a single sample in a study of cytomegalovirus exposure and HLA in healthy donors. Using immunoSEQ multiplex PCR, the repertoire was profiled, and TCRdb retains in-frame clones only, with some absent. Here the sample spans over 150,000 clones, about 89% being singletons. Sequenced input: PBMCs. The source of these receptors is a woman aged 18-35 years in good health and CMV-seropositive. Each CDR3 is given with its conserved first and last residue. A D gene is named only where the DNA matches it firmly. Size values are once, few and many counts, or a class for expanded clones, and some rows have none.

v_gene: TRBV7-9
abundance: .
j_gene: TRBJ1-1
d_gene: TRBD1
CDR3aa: CASRGQGTTEAFF
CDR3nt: TGTGCCAGCAGAGGACAGGGAACCACTGAAGCTTTCTTT

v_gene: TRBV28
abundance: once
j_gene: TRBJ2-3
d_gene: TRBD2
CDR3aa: CASSPLTSGATDTQYF
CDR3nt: TGTGCCAGCAGCCCCCTGACTAGCGGGGCGACAGATACGCAGTATTTT

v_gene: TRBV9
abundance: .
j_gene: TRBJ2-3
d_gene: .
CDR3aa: CASSVGQGPADTQYF
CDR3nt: TGTGCCAGCAGCGTAGGTCAGGGTCCAGCAGATACGCAGTATTTT

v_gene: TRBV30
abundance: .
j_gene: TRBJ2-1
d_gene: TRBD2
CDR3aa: CAWSTSGAYNEQFF
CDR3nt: TGTGCCTGGTCGACTAGCGGGGCCTACAATGAGCAGTTCTTC

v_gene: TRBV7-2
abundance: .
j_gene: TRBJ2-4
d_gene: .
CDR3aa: CASSGDTGLNSKNIQYF
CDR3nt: TGTGCCAGCAGCGGTGACACAGGGTTGAACTCCAAAAACATTCAGTACTTC

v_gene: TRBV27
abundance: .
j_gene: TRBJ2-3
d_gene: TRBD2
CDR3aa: CASRLTGGALVLWTDTQYF
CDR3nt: TGTGCCAGCAGGCTAACCGGGGGGGCCTTGGTTTTGTGGACAGATACGCAGTATTTT

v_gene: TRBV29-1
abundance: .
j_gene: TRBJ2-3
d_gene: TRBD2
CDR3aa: CSVDLGLAGADTQYF
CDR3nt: TGCAGCGTTGATCTGGGGCTAGCGGGAGCAGATACGCAGTATTTT

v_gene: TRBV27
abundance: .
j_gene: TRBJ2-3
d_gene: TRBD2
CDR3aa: CASSYGLAGEGADTQYF
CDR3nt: TGTGCCAGCAGTTATGGGCTAGCGGGAGAGGGGGCCGATACGCAGTATTTT

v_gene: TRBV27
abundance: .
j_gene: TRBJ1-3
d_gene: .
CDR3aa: CASSFRGGAGNTIYF
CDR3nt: TGTGCCAGCAGTTTTAGAGGAGGGGCTGGAAACACCATATATTTT

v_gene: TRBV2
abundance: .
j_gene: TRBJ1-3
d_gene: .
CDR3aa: CASSEGRGNTIYF
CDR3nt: TGTGCCAGCAGTGAAGGGAGAGGAAACACCATATATTTT

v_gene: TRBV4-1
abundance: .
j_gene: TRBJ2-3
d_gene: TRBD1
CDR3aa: CASSLGQGVTDTQYF
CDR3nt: TGCGCCAGCAGCCTGGGACAGGGAGTAACAGATACGCAGTATTTT

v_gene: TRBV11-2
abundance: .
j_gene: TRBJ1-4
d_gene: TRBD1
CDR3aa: CASSTFRDSNEKLFF
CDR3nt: TGTGCCAGCAGCACCTTCCGGGACAGTAATGAAAAACTGTTTTTT

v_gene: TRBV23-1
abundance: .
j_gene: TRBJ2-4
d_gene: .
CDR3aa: CVGSVAPLAKNIQYF
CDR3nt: TGCGTCGGGAGTGTAGCCCCGCTGGCCAAAAACATTCAGTACTTC

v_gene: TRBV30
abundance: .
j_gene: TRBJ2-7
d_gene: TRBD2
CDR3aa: CAWGEKRGSSYEQYF
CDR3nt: TGTGCCTGGGGAGAGAAGCGGGGGAGCTCCTACGAGCAGTACTTC

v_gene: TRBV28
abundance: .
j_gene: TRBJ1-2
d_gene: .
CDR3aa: CASSFGGRVGDGYTF
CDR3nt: TGTGCCAGCAGTTTCGGGGGGCGGGTAGGAGATGGCTACACCTTC

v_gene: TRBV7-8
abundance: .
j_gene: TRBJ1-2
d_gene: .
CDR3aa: CASSLERAQGHGYTF
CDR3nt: TGTGCCAGCAGCTTAGAGCGGGCTCAGGGCCATGGCTACACCTTC

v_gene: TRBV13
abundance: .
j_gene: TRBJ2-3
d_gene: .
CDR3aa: CASSPLQGYSTDTQYF
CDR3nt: TGTGCCAGCAGCCCACTTCAGGGATACAGCACAGATACGCAGTATTTT

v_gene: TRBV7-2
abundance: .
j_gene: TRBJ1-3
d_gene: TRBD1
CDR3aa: CASSLGTGVTGNTIYF
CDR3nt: TGTGCCAGCAGCCTTGGAACAGGGGTTACTGGAAACACCATATATTTT

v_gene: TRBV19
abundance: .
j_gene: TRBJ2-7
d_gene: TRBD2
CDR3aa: CASSMSSGYYEQYF
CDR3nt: TGTGCCAGTAGTATGTCTAGCGGATACTACGAGCAGTACTTC

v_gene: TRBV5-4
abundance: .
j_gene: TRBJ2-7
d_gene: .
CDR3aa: CASSSTGDYEQYF
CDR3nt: TGTGCCAGCAGCTCAACCGGGGACTACGAGCAGTACTTC

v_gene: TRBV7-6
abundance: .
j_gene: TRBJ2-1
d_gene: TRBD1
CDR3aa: CASSLAAGGNEQFF
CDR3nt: TGTGCCAGCAGCTTAGCGGCAGGGGGAAATGAGCAGTTCTTC

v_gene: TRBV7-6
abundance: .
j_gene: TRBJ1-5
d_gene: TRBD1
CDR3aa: CASSSMATGTGENSNQPQHF
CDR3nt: TGTGCCAGCAGCTCGATGGCCACCGGGACAGGGGAAAATAGCAATCAGCCCCAGCATTTT

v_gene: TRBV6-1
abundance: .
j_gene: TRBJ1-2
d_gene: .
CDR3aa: CASSDGINYGYTF
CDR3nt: TGTGCCAGCAGTGACGGGATAAACTATGGCTACACCTTC

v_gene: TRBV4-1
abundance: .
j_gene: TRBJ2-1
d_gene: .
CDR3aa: CASSQDLEQFF
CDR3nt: TGCGCCAGCAGCCAAGATCTGGAGCAGTTCTTC

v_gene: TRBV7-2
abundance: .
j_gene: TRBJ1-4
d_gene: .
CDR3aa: CASSPIGGELFF
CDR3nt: TGTGCCAGCAGTCCTATAGGAGGGGAACTGTTTTTT

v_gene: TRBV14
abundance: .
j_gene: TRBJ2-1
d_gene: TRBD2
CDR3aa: CASSQEPGGSYNEQFF
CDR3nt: TGTGCCAGCAGCCAAGAACCGGGGGGGTCCTACAATGAGCAGTTCTTC

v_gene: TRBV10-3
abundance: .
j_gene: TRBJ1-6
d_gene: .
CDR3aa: CAISETQPGYSPLHF
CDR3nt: TGTGCCATCAGTGAGACGCAGCCCGGGTATTCACCCCTCCACTTT

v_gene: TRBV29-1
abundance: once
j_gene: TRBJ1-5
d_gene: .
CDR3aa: CSVGELGQPQHF
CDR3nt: TGCAGCGTTGGGGAGTTGGGGCAGCCCCAGCATTTT

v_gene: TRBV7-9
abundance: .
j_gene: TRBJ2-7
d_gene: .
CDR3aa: CASSSPSSAPYEQYF
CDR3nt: TGTGCCAGCAGCTCCCCCTCTAGCGCACCCTACGAGCAGTACTTC

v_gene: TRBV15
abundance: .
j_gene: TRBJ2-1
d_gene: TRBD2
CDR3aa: CATSRDLLAGVEQFF
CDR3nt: TGTGCCACCAGCAGAGACCTACTAGCGGGGGTTGAGCAGTTCTTC

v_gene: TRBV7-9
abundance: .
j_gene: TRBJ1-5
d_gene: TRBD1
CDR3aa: CASSLGQGAWQPQHF
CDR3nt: TGTGCCAGCAGCTTGGGACAGGGGGCTTGGCAGCCCCAGCATTTT

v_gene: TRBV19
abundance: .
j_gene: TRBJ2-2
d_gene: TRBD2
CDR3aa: CATQPGLRNTGELFF
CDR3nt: TGTGCCACCCAGCCGGGACTACGAAACACCGGGGAGCTGTTTTTT